This TCR beta chain emerged from a study of T cell responses to AZD1222 COVID-19 vaccine. TCRdb's copy holds only in-frame clones and misses some; the assay was immunoSEQ multiplex PCR. The sample gives 90,000 to 150,000 clones, around 88% of which show up once; less than 6% is in the top ten. Study-level findings and limits: Donors were mostly white British, more females; clonal diversity possibly underestimated.

Trimming took 5 bases from V and 9 from J; bases not matched to a gene: 5. The V gene's germline CDR1 is SEHNR and CDR2 FQNEAQ (reference sequence). The CDR3 has 14 residues. Turning to this clone: Antigen specificity is unknown.

The rearrangement joins TRBV7-9 to TRBJ1-6, with TRBD1 matching 9 bases. The receptor's source is an adult in good health. The sequences come from peripheral blood, collected on day 0 of AZD1222 vaccination. The CDR3 sequence: CASSNGQGPSPLHF. In DNA, the CDR3 is TGTGCCAGCAGCAACGGACAGGGGCCTTCACCCCTCCACTTT.